The TCR beta chain described here comes from a study of technical replicates of blood from a handful of donors. Using immunoSEQ multiplex PCR, the repertoire was profiled, and TCRdb retains in-frame clones only, with some absent. The sample has tens of thousands of clones; roughly 98% are singletons. The germline V and J ends were trimmed by 9 bases and 1 base, with 12 bases remaining between them. This CDR3 spans 13 amino acids. The germline CDR1 and CDR2 sequences are MNHEY and SVGAGI. Sequences were obtained from T cells isolated from PBMCs. The chain joins TRBV6-5 to TRBJ1-1; D uncertain. This receptor was identified in a human donor in good health. The CDR3 bases are TGTGCCAGTAAGAAAACACAGAACACTGAAGCTTTCTTT. As protein: CASKKTQNTEAFF.